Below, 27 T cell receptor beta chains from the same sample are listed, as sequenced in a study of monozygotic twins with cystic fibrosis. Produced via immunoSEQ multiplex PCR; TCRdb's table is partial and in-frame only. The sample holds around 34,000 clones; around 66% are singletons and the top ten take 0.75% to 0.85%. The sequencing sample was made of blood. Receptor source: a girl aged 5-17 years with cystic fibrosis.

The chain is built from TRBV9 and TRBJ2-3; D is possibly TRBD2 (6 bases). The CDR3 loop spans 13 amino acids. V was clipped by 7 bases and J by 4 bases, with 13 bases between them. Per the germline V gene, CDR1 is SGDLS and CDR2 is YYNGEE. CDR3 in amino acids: CASSVAVADTQYF. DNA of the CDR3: TGTGCCAGCTCGGTAGCGGTGGCAGATACGCAGTATTTT.

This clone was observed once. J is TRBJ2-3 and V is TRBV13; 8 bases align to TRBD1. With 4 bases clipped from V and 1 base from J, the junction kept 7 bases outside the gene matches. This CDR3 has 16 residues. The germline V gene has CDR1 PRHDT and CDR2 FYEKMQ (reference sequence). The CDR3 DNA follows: TGTGCCAGCAGCTCCCGGACAGGGAAGGGCACAGATACGCAGTATTTT. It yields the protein CASSSRTGKGTDTQYF.

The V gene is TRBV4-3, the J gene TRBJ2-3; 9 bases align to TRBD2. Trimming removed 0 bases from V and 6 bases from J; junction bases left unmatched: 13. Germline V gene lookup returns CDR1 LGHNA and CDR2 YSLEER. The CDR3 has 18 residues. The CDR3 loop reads CASSQDAGGSGRSDTQYF. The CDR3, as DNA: TGCGCCAGCAGCCAAGATGCTGGAGGTAGCGGGAGATCGGATACGCAGTATTTT.

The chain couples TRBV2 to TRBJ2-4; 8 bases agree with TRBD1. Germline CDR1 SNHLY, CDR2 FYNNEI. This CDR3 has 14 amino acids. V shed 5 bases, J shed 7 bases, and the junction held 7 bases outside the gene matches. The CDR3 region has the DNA TGTGCCAGCAGTTCACCCCAGGGGGCGAACATTCAGTACTTC. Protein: CASSSPQGANIQYF.

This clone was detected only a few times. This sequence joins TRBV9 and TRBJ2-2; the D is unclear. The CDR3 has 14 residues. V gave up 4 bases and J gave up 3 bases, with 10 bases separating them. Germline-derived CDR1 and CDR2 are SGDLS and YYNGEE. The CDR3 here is CASSPNAHTGELFF. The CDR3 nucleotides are TGTGCCAGCAGCCCCAACGCACACACCGGGGAGCTGTTTTTT.

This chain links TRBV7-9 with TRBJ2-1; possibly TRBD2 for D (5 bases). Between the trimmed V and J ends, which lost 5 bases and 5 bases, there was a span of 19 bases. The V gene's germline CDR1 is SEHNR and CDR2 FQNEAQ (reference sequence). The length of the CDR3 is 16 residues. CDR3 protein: CASSPKLGRDNNEQFF. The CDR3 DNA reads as TGTGCCAGCAGCCCCAAACTAGGGCGAGACAACAATGAGCAGTTCTTC.

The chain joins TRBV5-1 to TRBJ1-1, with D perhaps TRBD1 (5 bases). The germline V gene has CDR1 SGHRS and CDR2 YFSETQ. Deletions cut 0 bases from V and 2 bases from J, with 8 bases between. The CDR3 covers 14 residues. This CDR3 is CASSLGRDNTEAFF. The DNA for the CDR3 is TGCGCCAGCAGCTTGGGCAGGGATAACACTGAAGCTTTCTTT. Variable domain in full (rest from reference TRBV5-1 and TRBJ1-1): KAGVTQTPRYLIKTRGQQVTLSCSPISGHRSVSWYQQTPGQGLQFLFEYFSETQRNKGNFPGRFSGRQFSNSRSEMNVSTLELGDSALYLCASSLGRDNTEAFFGQGTRLTVV.

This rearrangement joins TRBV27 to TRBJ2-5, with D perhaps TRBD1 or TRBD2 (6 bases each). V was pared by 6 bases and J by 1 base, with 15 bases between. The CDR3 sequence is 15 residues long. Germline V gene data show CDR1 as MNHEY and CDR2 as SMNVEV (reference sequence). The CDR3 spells CASRKTGGRQETQYF. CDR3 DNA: TGTGCCAGCAGAAAGACAGGAGGGCGCCAAGAGACCCAGTACTTC.

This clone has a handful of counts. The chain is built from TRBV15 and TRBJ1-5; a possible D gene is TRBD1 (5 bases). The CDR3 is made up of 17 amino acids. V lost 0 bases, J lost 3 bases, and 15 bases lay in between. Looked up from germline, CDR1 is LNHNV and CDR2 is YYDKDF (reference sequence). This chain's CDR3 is CATSRELVGTHNQPQHF. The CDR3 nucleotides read TGTGCCACCAGCAGAGAGTTAGTAGGGACTCACAATCAGCCCCAGCATTTT.

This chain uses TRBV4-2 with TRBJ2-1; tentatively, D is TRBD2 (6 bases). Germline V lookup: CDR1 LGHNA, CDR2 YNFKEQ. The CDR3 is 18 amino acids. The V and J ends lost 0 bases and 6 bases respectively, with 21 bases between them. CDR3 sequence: CASSQDPVGAGLINEQFF. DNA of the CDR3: TGTGCCAGCAGCCAAGACCCCGTTGGGGCGGGATTGATCAATGAGCAGTTCTTC.

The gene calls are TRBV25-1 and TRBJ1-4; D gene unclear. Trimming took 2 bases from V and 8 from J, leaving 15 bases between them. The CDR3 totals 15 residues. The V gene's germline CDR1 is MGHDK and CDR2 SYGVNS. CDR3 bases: TGTGCCAGCAGTGAACCGGGAGCGGGGAAGGAAAAACTGTTTTTT. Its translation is CASSEPGAGKEKLFF. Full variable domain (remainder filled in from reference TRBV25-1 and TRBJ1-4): EADIYQTPRYLVIGTGKKITLECSQTMGHDKMYWYQQDPGMELHLIHYSYGVNSTEKGDLSSESTVSRIRTEHFPLTLESARPSHTSQYLCASSEPGAGKEKLFFGSGTQLSVL.

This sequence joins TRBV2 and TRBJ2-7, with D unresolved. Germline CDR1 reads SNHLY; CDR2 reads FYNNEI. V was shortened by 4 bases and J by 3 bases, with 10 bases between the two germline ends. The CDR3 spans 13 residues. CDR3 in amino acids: CASSVARNYEQYV. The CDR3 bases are TGTGCCAGCAGTGTTGCCAGAAACTACGAGCAGTACGTC.

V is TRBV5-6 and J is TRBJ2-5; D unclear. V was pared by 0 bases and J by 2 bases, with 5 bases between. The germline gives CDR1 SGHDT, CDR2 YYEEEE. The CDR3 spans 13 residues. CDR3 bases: TGTGCCAGCAGCTTGGCCGTACAAGAGACCCAGTACTTC. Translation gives CASSLAVQETQYF. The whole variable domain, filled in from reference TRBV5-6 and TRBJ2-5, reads DAGVTQSPTHLIKTRGQQVTLRCSPKSGHDTVSWYQQALGQGPQFIFQYYEEEERQRGNFPDRFSGHQFPNYSSELNVNALLLGDSALYLCASSLAVQETQYFGPGTRLLVL.

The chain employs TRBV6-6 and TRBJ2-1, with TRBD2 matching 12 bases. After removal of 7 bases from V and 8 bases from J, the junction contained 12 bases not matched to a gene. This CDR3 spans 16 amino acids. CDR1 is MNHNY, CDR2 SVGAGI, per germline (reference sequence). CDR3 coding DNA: TGTGCCAGCACCCCGACTAGCGGGAGCTCGGGGGATGAGCAGTTCTTC. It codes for CASTPTSGSSGDEQFF.

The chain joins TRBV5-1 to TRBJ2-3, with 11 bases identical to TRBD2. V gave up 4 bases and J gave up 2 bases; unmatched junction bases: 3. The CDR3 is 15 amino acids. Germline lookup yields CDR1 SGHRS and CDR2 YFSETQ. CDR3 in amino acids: CASSVTSGATDTQYF. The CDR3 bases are TGCGCCAGCAGCGTGACTAGCGGGGCCACAGATACGCAGTATTTT.

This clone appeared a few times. The CDR3 reads CSANPYGYTF. The DNA for the CDR3 is TGCAGTGCTAACCCCTATGGCTACACCTTC. V and J are TRBV20-1 and TRBJ1-2; D not resolved. V dropped 4 bases and J dropped 4 bases, with 4 bases sitting between them. Germline CDR1 and CDR2: DFQATT and SNEGSKA (reference sequence). The CDR3 contains 10 residues.

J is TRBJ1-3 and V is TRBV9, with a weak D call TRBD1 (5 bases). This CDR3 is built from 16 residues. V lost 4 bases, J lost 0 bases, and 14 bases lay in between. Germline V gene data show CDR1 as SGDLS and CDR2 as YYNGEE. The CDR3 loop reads CASSQGLLNSGNTIYF. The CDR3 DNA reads TGTGCCAGCAGCCAGGGACTGCTGAACTCTGGAAACACCATATATTTT.

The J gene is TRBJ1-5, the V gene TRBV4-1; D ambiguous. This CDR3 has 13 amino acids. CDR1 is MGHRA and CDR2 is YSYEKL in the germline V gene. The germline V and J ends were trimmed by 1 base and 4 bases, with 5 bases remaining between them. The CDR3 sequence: CASSQGLNQPQHF. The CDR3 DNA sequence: TGCGCCAGCAGCCAAGGACTAAATCAGCCCCAGCATTTT.

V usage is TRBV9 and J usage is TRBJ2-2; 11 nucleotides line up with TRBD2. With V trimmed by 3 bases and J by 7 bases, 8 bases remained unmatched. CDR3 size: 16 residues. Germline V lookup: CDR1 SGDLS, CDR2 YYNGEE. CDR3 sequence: CASSGLAGGHVGELFF. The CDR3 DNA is TGTGCCAGCAGCGGATTAGCGGGAGGGCATGTCGGGGAGCTGTTTTTT.

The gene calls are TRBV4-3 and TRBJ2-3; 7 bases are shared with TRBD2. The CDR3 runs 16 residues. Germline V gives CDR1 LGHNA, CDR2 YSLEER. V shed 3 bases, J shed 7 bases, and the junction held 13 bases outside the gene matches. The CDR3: CASSQEPGLNVNTQYF. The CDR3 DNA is TGCGCCAGCAGCCAGGAACCGGGACTAAACGTAAATACGCAGTATTTT.

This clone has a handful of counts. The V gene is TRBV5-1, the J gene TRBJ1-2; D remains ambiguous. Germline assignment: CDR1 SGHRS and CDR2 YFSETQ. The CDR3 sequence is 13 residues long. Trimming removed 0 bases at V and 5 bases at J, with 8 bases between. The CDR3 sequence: CASSLAGGYGYTF. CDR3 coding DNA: TGCGCCAGCAGCTTGGCCGGAGGGTATGGCTACACCTTC.

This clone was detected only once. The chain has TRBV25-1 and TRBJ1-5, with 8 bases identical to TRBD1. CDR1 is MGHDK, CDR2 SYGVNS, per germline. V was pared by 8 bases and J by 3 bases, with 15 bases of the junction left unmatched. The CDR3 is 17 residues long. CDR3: CASAQVRDRGLNQPQHF. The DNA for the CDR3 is TGTGCCAGCGCCCAAGTCCGAGACAGGGGACTCAATCAGCCCCAGCATTTT. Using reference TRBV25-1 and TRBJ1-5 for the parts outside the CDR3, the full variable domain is EADIYQTPRYLVIGTGKKITLECSQTMGHDKMYWYQQDPGMELHLIHYSYGVNSTEKGDLSSESTVSRIRTEHFPLTLESARPSHTSQYLCASAQVRDRGLNQPQHFGDGTRLSIL.

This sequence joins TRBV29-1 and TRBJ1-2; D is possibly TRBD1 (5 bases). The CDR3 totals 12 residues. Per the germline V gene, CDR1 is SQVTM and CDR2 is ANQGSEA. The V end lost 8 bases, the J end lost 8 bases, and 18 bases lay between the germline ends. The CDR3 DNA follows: TGCAGCTCGATGGGGCCTGATCCCGGCTACACCTTC. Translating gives CSSMGPDPGYTF. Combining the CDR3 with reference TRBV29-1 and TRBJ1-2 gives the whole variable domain SAVISQKPSRDICQRGTSLTIQCQVDSQVTMMFWYRQQPGQSLTLIATANQGSEATYESGFVIDKFPISRPNLTFSTLTVSNMSPEDSSIYLCSSMGPDPGYTFGSGTRLTVV.

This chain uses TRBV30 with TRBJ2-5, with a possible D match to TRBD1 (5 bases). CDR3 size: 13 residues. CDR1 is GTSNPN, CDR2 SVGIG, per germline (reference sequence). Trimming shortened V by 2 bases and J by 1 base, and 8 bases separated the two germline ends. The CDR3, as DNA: TGTGCCTGGAGTCCCAGGGTCCAAGAGACCCAGTACTTC. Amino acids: CAWSPRVQETQYF.

The CDR3 reads CASSDYGNTGELFF. The CDR3 nucleotides read TGTGCCAGCAGTGACTATGGAAACACCGGGGAGCTGTTTTTT. V and J are TRBV2 and TRBJ2-2; D is unresolved. This CDR3 comprises 14 residues. V gave up 3 bases and J gave up 2 bases, with 7 bases separating them. The germline gives CDR1 SNHLY, CDR2 FYNNEI.

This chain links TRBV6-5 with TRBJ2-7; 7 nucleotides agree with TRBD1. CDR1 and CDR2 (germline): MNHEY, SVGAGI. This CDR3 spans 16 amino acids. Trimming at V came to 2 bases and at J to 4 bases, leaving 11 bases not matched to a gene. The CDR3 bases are TGTGCCAGCAGTTACGTTAGAGGCAGGGGGAATTACGAGCAGTACTTC. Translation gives CASSYVRGRGNYEQYF.

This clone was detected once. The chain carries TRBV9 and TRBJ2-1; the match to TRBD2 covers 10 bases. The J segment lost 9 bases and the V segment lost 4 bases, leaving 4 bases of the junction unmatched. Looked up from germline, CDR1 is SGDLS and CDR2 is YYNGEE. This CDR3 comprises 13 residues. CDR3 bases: TGTGCCAGCAGCCCGGGACTAGCGCCTGAGCAGTTCTTC. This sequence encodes CASSPGLAPEQFF.